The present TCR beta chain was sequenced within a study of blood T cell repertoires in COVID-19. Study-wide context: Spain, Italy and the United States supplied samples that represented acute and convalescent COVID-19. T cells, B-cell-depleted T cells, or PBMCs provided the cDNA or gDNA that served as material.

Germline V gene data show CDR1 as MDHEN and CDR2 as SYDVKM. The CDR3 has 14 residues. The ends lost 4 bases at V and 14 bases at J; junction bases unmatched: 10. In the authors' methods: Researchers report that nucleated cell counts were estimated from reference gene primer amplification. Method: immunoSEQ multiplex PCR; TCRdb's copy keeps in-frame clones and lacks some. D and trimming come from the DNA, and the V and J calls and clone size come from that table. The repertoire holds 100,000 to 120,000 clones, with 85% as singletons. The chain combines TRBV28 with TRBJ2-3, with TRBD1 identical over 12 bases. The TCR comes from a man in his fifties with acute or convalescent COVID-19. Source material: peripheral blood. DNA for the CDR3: TGTGCCAGCAGTTCGGGACAGGGGGCCTCACCTATGTATTTT. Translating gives CASSSGQGASPMYF.